This T cell receptor beta chain was sequenced during a study of T cells after yellow fever vaccination. Findings and caveats of the study: The secondary T-cell response peaked on day 5, not day 15, but was weaker.

Generation of TCR cDNA used 5'RACE template switching (which added a universal primer site and UMIs). TCRdb ran MiXCR on the 5' RACE reads and lists one entry per CDR3 protein. The sample gives some 600,000 distinct CDR3 sequences, approximately 13% of which show up once; about 16% is in the top ten. This clonotype was counted only a few times. The antigen remains undetermined. The germline V gene has CDR1 KGHDR and CDR2 SFDVKD. V was pared by 0 bases and J by 0 bases, with 6 bases between. This CDR3 spans 15 amino acids. The sequence came from a man aged 25-40 years who received the YFV17D yellow fever vaccine. This chain links TRBV24-1 with TRBJ2-3; D is unresolved. The source was PBMCs, collected on the day of the yellow fever booster vaccination. CDR3 DNA: TGTGCCACCAGTGATTTGACGGAAAGCACAGATACGCAGTATTTT. Protein product: CATSDLTESTDTQYF.